The rows below give T cell receptor beta chains drawn from one sample of a study of molecular identifiers for immune sequencing clone quantification. TCRdb reprocessed the PCR reads via MiXCR and lists one record per CDR3 protein. The table records over 600,000 distinct CDR3 sequences, just under 20% of them present only once. Sequenced: naive CD8+ T cells from blood, with Jurkat cell RNA spiked in. These receptors were taken from a human donor in good health. Some libraries in this study had Jurkat cell RNA spiked in. The CDR3 runs from the conserved cysteine through the conserved F or W. The order of the fields is clone size, J gene, V gene, D gene, CDR3 protein, CDR3 DNA. A D gene is named only where the DNA matches it firmly. The size entry is marked missing in some rows and otherwise reads once, few, many or a size class.

abundance: NA
j_gene: TRBJ2-7
v_gene: TRBV6-5
d_gene: NA
CDR3aa: CASSYGAGMGQYF
CDR3nt: TGTGCCAGCAGTTACGGGGCAGGGATGGGGCAGTACTTC

abundance: many
j_gene: TRBJ2-7
v_gene: TRBV5-5
d_gene: NA
CDR3aa: CASSFGPPYEQYF
CDR3nt: TGTGCCAGCAGCTTCGGGCCACCCTACGAGCAGTACTTC

abundance: many
j_gene: TRBJ1-1
v_gene: TRBV5-6
d_gene: NA
CDR3aa: CASSLAQLNTEAFF
CDR3nt: TGTGCCAGCAGCTTGGCCCAGTTGAACACTGAAGCTTTCTTT

abundance: few
j_gene: TRBJ2-1
v_gene: TRBV30
d_gene: NA
CDR3aa: CAWSPHPLPGDEQFF
CDR3nt: TGTGCCTGGAGTCCCCACCCCTTGCCCGGGGATGAGCAGTTCTTC

abundance: many
j_gene: TRBJ2-7
v_gene: TRBV6-1
d_gene: NA
CDR3aa: CASSELGPPYEQYF
CDR3nt: TGTGCCAGCAGTGAGCTAGGCCCGCCGTACGAGCAGTACTTC

abundance: few
j_gene: TRBJ2-6
v_gene: TRBV21-1
d_gene: NA
CDR3aa: CASSPRDRENYSGANVLTF
CDR3nt: TGTGCCAGCAGCCCGAGGGACAGGGAAAATTACTCTGGGGCCAACGTCCTGACTTTC

abundance: many
j_gene: TRBJ2-6
v_gene: TRBV12-3/TRBV12-4
d_gene: NA
CDR3aa: CASSPGVILSSGANVLTF
CDR3nt: TGTGCCAGCAGTCCCGGGGTGATTCTGAGCTCTGGGGCCAACGTCCTGACTTTC

abundance: NA
j_gene: TRBJ2-3
v_gene: TRBV28
d_gene: NA
CDR3aa: CASSSPTLGSSDTQYF
CDR3nt: TGTGCCAGCAGTTCCCCCACACTAGGATCCTCCGATACGCAGTATTTT

abundance: many
j_gene: TRBJ2-7
v_gene: TRBV15
d_gene: NA
CDR3aa: CATSRELFYEQYF
CDR3nt: TGTGCCACCAGCAGAGAATTGTTCTACGAGCAGTACTTC

abundance: NA
j_gene: TRBJ1-2
v_gene: TRBV27
d_gene: TRBD1
CDR3aa: CASTPGRGHSGYTF
CDR3nt: TGTGCCAGCACCCCTGGCAGGGGGCATAGTGGCTACACCTTC

abundance: many
j_gene: TRBJ1-4
v_gene: TRBV6-6
d_gene: NA
CDR3aa: CASRRGTDEKLFF
CDR3nt: TGTGCCAGCAGACGCGGGACCGATGAAAAACTGTTTTTT

abundance: many
j_gene: TRBJ2-6
v_gene: TRBV6-5
d_gene: TRBD2
CDR3aa: CASTIAGPFSGANVLTF
CDR3nt: TGTGCCAGCACTATAGCGGGGCCCTTCTCTGGGGCCAACGTCCTGACTTTC

abundance: NA
j_gene: TRBJ2-7
v_gene: TRBV3-1
d_gene: NA
CDR3aa: CASSLPLGAPQF
CDR3nt: TGTGCCAGTAGCCTTCCATTGGGGGCACCCCAATTC

abundance: NA
j_gene: TRBJ1-1
v_gene: TRBV12-3/TRBV12-4
d_gene: NA
CDR3aa: CASSLSRRNTEALF
CDR3nt: TGTGCCAGCAGTTTATCTCGTAGGAACACTGAAGCTCTCTTT

abundance: NA
j_gene: TRBJ1-3
v_gene: TRBV5-1
d_gene: NA
CDR3aa: CASSRDISNTIYF
CDR3nt: TGCGCCAGCAGCCGGGACATTTCTAACACCATATATTTT

abundance: many
j_gene: TRBJ2-5
v_gene: TRBV19
d_gene: NA
CDR3aa: CASSTIEAAETQYF
CDR3nt: TGTGCCAGTAGTACTATAGAGGCTGCTGAGACCCAGTACTTC

abundance: few
j_gene: TRBJ1-3
v_gene: TRBV4-3
d_gene: TRBD1
CDR3aa: CASSQDWRGQYTIYF
CDR3nt: TGCGCCAGCAGCCAAGATTGGAGGGGACAGTACACCATATATTTT

abundance: few
j_gene: TRBJ2-1
v_gene: TRBV3-1
d_gene: NA
CDR3aa: CASSQVALAVDEQFF
CDR3nt: TGTGCCAGCAGCCAAGTTGCACTAGCCGTGGATGAGCAGTTCTTC

abundance: many
j_gene: TRBJ1-4
v_gene: TRBV28
d_gene: TRBD1
CDR3aa: CASSQTGGREKLFF
CDR3nt: TGTGCCAGCAGTCAAACAGGGGGTCGGGAAAAACTGTTTTTT

abundance: many
j_gene: TRBJ1-5
v_gene: TRBV20-1
d_gene: NA
CDR3aa: CSARGQGDSSNQPQHF
CDR3nt: TGCAGTGCTAGAGGGCAGGGTGATAGTAGCAATCAGCCCCAGCATTTT

abundance: few
j_gene: TRBJ2-1
v_gene: TRBV13
d_gene: TRBD2
CDR3aa: CASSLRLAGAYNEQFF
CDR3nt: TGTGCCAGCAGCCTCCGTTTAGCGGGGGCCTACAATGAGCAGTTCTTC

abundance: NA
j_gene: TRBJ2-1
v_gene: TRBV4-1
d_gene: NA
CDR3aa: CASRPDGPNEQFF
CDR3nt: TGCGCCAGCAGACCGGACGGTCCCAATGAGCAGTTCTTC

abundance: many
j_gene: TRBJ2-2
v_gene: TRBV12-3/TRBV12-4
d_gene: NA
CDR3aa: CASSLLGSTGELFF
CDR3nt: TGTGCCAGCAGCTTATTAGGGAGCACCGGGGAGCTGTTTTTT

abundance: many
j_gene: TRBJ1-5
v_gene: TRBV28
d_gene: NA
CDR3aa: CASQIQGYGNQPQHF
CDR3nt: TGTGCCAGCCAAATTCAGGGCTATGGCAATCAGCCCCAGCATTTT

abundance: few
j_gene: TRBJ2-7
v_gene: TRBV29-1
d_gene: NA
CDR3aa: CSVKDRTYEQYF
CDR3nt: TGCAGCGTTAAGGACCGAACCTACGAGCAGTACTTC

abundance: many
j_gene: TRBJ2-7
v_gene: TRBV6-6
d_gene: NA
CDR3aa: CASSSSTGSYEQYF
CDR3nt: NA

abundance: NA
j_gene: TRBJ2-7
v_gene: TRBV28
d_gene: TRBD1
CDR3aa: CASSTGQGYYEQYF
CDR3nt: TGTGCCAGCAGTACGGGACAGGGATACTACGAGCAGTACTTC

abundance: many
j_gene: TRBJ1-3
v_gene: TRBV25-1
d_gene: NA
CDR3aa: CASSDSQYTGTGNTIYF
CDR3nt: TGTGCCAGCAGTGATTCTCAATATACAGGGACTGGAAACACCATATATTTT